A single sample gave rise to the 15 T cell receptor beta chains below, sequenced in a study of T cell clones after liver transplantation. Assay used: immunoSEQ multiplex PCR; TCRdb lists only in-frame clones, some missing. The profile shows about 51,000 clones, approximately 71% of them singletons. The sequenced sample was CD4+ T cells from blood, obtained more than 53 months after liver transplant. The receptors come from a human patient who received a liver transplant. Some T cells may be the graft donor's.

The chain is built from TRBV4-2 and TRBJ2-3; TRBD2 matches 7 bases. CDR1 is LGHNA, CDR2 YNFKEQ, per germline. V was pared by 1 base and J by 0 bases, with 13 bases of the junction left unmatched. The CDR3 loop spans 19 amino acids. CDR3 nucleotides: TGTGCCAGCAGCCAAGGGCCCGGCGGGGGAAAAACTAGCACAGATACGCAGTATTTT. Its protein is CASSQGPGGGKTSTDTQYF.

The V call is TRBV9, the J call TRBJ2-3; 10 bases are a match to TRBD2. V shed 3 bases and J 0 bases; nucleotides not matched to a gene: 1. The CDR3 covers 15 residues. Looked up from germline, CDR1 is SGDLS and CDR2 is YYNGEE. CDR3 sequence: CASSGTSGSTDTQYF. In DNA, the CDR3 is TGTGCCAGCAGCGGGACTAGCGGAAGCACAGATACGCAGTATTTT.

The chain uses TRBV6-4 and TRBJ1-2; the D is unclear. Trimming cost V 3 bases and J 8 bases, with 13 bases left between them. CDR1 and CDR2 from the germline V gene are MRHNA and SNTAGT. The CDR3 sequence is 13 residues long. The CDR3 here is CASSERGPGGYTF. As DNA, the CDR3 is TGTGCCAGCAGTGAGAGAGGGCCCGGGGGCTACACCTTC.

This clone was observed at least ten times. The rearrangement uses TRBV6-5 and TRBJ2-7; perhaps TRBD1 as D (6 bases). Looked up from germline, CDR1 is MNHEY and CDR2 is SVGAGI. Trimming pared 1 base from V and 1 base from J, leaving 11 bases between. CDR3 length: 15 residues. CDR3 amino acids: CASSYFAGASYEQYF. In nucleotides, the CDR3 is TGTGCCAGCAGTTACTTCGCAGGGGCATCCTACGAGCAGTACTTC.

The gene calls are TRBV11-1 and TRBJ2-2; TRBD1 might be the D (6 bases). Germline V gene sequence: CDR1 SGHAT, CDR2 FQDESV (reference sequence). The V end lost 5 bases, the J end lost 3 bases, and 13 bases lay between the germline ends. The CDR3 is 15 residues long. The CDR3 loop is CASSLGAGYTGELFF. CDR3 coding DNA: TGTGCCAGCAGCCTGGGGGCAGGTTACACCGGGGAGCTGTTTTTT.

V usage is TRBV28 and J usage is TRBJ2-7, with a weak D call TRBD1 (5 bases). Germline-derived CDR1 and CDR2 are MDHEN and SYDVKM. Trimming removed 8 bases at V and 1 base at J, with 15 bases between. CDR3 length equals 14 residues. As DNA, the CDR3 is TGTGCCAGCGAAAGGGCAGGGCTATCCTACGAGCAGTACTTC. It specifies CASERAGLSYEQYF. Supplemented by reference TRBV28 and TRBJ2-7, the full variable domain reads DVKVTQSSRYLVKRTGEKVFLECVQDMDHENMFWYRQDPGLGLRLIYFSYDVKMKEKGDIPEGYSVSREKKERFSLILESASTNQTSMYLCASERAGLSYEQYFGPGTRLTVT.

This clone was seen only a few times. This rearrangement joins TRBV7-7 to TRBJ1-6; D perhaps matches TRBD1 (5 bases). CDR1 is SSHAT, CDR2 FNYEAQ, per germline (reference sequence). This CDR3 comprises 12 residues. CDR3 DNA sequence: TGTGCTAACAGACAGAAAAATTCACCCCTCCACTTT. Encoded protein: CANRQKNSPLHF.

The chain links TRBV27 to TRBJ1-5; D is uncertain. The CDR3 spans 13 residues. V lost 10 bases and J 2 bases, leaving 12 bases between the germline ends. Germline V lookup: CDR1 MNHEY, CDR2 SMNVEV (reference sequence). CDR3 loop: CATRGGGNQPQHF. The CDR3 region has the DNA TGTGCCACCAGAGGAGGTGGCAATCAGCCCCAGCATTTT.

The rearrangement links TRBV11-2 to TRBJ2-2; TRBD1 matches 7 bases. The trim removed 3 bases at V and 1 base at J, leaving 5 bases unmatched. The CDR3 consists of 16 residues. Germline assignment: CDR1 SGHAT and CDR2 FQNNGV. The CDR3, as DNA: TGTGCCAGCAGCTTGGCCGGGACAGAGAACACCGGGGAGCTGTTTTTT. Translation: CASSLAGTENTGELFF.

The gene calls are TRBV7-2 and TRBJ1-5; D unclear. The V and J ends lost 0 bases and 5 bases respectively, with 2 bases between them. Germline-derived CDR1 and CDR2 are SGHTA and FQGNSA. This CDR3 is built from 12 residues. As DNA, the CDR3 is TGTGCCAGCAGCTTAGCGGATCAGCCCCAGCATTTT. Protein sequence: CASSLADQPQHF.

In its sample, this clone was seen once. The chain carries TRBV6-5 and TRBJ2-1; D may be TRBD2 (6 bases). CDR3 length equals 14 residues. The germline V gene has CDR1 MNHEY and CDR2 SVGAGI. V lost 4 bases and J lost 1, with 8 bases in between. CDR3 sequence reads: CASSSGGSYNEQFF. The CDR3, as DNA: TGTGCCAGCAGTTCTGGGGGGTCCTACAATGAGCAGTTCTTC.

This clone has only one observation. V is TRBV2 and J is TRBJ1-3; D may be TRBD1 (5 bases). This CDR3 has 15 amino acids. V was pared by 2 bases and J by 4 bases, with 12 bases between. Germline-derived CDR1 and CDR2 are SNHLY and FYNNEI. The CDR3 protein is CASSERRGKGNTIYF. CDR3 DNA sequence: TGTGCCAGCAGTGAACGTCGGGGGAAAGGAAACACCATATATTTT.

V usage is TRBV29-1 and J usage is TRBJ2-2, with 9 bases lining up with TRBD1. The junction had 4 bases not matched to a gene; V was cut back by 2 bases and J by 6 bases. Germline assignment: CDR1 SQVTM and CDR2 ANQGSEA. The CDR3 has 14 residues. The CDR3 region is CSVEKGQGSGELFF. CDR3 coding DNA: TGCAGCGTTGAAAAGGGACAGGGTTCCGGGGAGCTGTTTTTT.

CDR3 sequence reads: CASSLLDSNQPQHF. CDR3 sequence (DNA): TGTGCCAGCAGCTTACTAGACAGCAATCAGCCCCAGCATTTT. The chain is built from TRBV5-8 and TRBJ1-5; no reliable D call. The CDR3 is 14 amino acids. V lost 2 bases to trimming and J lost 1 base, with 7 bases between them. Germline V CDR1 and CDR2: SGHTS, YDEGEE. Full variable domain (rest looked up from reference TRBV5-8 and TRBJ1-5): EAGVTQSPTHLIKTRGQQATLRCSPISGHTSVYWYQQALGLGLQFLLWYDEGEERNRGNFPPRFSGRQFPNYSSELNVNALELEDSALYLCASSLLDSNQPQHFGDGTRLSIL.

This clone showed up just once. CDR3 protein: CASSLGGTGPLTPLHF. For the CDR3, the DNA is TGCGCCAGCAGCTTGGGAGGAACGGGGCCTCTCACACCCCTCCACTTT. V usage is TRBV5-1 and J usage is TRBJ1-6, with a tentative D call TRBD1 (5 bases). There are 16 residues in the CDR3. Germline lookup yields CDR1 SGHRS and CDR2 YFSETQ. Between the trimmed V and J ends, which lost 0 bases and 11 bases, there was a span of 18 bases.